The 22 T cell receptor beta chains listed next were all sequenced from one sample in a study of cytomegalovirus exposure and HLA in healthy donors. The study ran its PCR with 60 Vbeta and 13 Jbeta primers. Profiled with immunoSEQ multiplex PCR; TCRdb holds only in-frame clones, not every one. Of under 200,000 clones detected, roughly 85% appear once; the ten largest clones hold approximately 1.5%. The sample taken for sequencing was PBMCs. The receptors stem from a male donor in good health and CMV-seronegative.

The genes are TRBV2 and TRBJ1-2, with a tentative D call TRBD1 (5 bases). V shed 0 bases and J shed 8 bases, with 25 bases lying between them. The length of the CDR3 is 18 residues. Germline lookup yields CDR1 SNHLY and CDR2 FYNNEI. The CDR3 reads CASSEAGSGRAALRGYTF. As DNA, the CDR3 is TGTGCCAGCAGTGAAGCTGGCTCTGGCAGGGCGGCTTTACGGGGCTACACCTTC. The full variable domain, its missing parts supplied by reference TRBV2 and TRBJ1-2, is EPEVTQTPSHQVTQMGQEVILRCVPISNHLYFYWYRQILGQKVEFLVSFYNNEISEKSEIFDDQFSVERPDGSNFTLKIRSTKLEDSAMYFCASSEAGSGRAALRGYTFGSGTRLTVV.

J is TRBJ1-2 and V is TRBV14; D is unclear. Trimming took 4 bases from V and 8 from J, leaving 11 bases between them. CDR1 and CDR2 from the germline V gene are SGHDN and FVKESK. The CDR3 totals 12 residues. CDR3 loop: CASSRPAGGYTF. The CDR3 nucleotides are TGTGCCAGCAGCCGACCTGCGGGAGGCTACACCTTC.

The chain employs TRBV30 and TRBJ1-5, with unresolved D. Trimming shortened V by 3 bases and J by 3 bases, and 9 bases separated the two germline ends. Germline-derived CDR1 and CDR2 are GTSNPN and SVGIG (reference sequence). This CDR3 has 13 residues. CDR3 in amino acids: CAWSGDNNQPQHF. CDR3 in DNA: TGTGCCTGGAGCGGTGACAACAATCAGCCCCAGCATTTT.

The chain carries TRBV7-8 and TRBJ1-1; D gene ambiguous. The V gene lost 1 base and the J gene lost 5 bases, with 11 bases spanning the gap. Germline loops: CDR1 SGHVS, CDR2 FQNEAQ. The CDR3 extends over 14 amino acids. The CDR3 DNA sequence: TGTGCCAGCAGCTTAGGTTCCGGGAGGACTGAAGCTTTCTTT. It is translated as CASSLGSGRTEAFF.

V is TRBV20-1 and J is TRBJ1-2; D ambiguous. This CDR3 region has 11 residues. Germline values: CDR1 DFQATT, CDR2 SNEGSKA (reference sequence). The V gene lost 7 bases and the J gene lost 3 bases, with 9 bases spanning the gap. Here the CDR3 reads CSVAADYGYTF. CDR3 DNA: TGCAGTGTCGCGGCAGACTATGGCTACACCTTC.

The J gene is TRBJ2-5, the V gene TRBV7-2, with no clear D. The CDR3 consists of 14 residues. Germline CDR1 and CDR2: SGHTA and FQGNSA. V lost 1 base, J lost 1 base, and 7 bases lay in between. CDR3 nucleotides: TGTGCCAGCAGCTTAGGAGGATTCCAAGAGACCCAGTACTTC. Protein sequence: CASSLGGFQETQYF.

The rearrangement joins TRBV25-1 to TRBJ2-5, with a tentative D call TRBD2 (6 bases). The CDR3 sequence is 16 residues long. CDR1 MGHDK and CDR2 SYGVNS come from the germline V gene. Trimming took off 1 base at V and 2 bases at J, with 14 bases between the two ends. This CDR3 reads CASSEFTPREQETQYF. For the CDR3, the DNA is TGTGCCAGCAGTGAATTTACCCCCCGGGAGCAAGAGACCCAGTACTTC.

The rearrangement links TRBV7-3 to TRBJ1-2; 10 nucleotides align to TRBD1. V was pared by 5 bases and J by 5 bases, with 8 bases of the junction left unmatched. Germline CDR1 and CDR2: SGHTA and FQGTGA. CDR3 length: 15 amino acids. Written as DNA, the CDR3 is TGTGCCAGCAGCATTAGCGGGACAGGGGATTATGGCTACACCTTC. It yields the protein CASSISGTGDYGYTF.

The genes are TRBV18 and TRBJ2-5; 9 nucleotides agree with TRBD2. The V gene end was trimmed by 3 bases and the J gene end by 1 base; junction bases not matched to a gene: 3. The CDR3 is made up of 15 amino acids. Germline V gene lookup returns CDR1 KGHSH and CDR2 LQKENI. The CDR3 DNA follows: TGTGCCAGCTCACCCTCTAGCGGGGTCCAAGAGACCCAGTACTTC. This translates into CASSPSSGVQETQYF.

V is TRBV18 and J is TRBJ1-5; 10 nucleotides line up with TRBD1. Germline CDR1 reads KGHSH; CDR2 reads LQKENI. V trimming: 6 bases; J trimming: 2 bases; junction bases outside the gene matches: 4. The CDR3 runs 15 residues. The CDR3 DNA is TGTGCCAGCTCCGGGACAGGGGACCGCAATCAGCCCCAGCATTTT. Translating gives CASSGTGDRNQPQHF.

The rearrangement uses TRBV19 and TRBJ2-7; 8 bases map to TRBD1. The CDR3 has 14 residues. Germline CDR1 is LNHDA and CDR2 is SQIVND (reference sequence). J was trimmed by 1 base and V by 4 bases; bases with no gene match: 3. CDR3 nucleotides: TGTGCCAGTAGTACCCGACAGGGGTCCTACGAGCAGTACTTC. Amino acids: CASSTRQGSYEQYF.

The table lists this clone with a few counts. The CDR3 loop is CASSPSTGEFTYEQYF. Written as DNA, the CDR3 is TGTGCCAGCAGTCCTTCGACAGGGGAATTCACCTACGAGCAGTACTTC. The chain employs TRBV27 and TRBJ2-7, with 8 bases aligning to TRBD1. The CDR3 totals 16 residues. With 5 bases clipped from V and 2 bases from J, the junction kept 11 bases outside the gene matches. CDR1 is MNHEY, CDR2 SMNVEV, per germline (reference sequence).

The CDR3 DNA sequence: TGTGCCAGTAGTATGGGAGAGGCAGACAATCAGCCCCAGCATTTT. Protein: CASSMGEADNQPQHF. The chain joins TRBV19 to TRBJ1-5; D gene unclear. Trimming stripped 3 bases from V and 3 bases from J, with 12 bases between. The CDR3 is 15 residues long. Germline V CDR1 and CDR2: LNHDA, SQIVND (reference sequence). Supplemented by reference TRBV19 and TRBJ1-5, the full variable domain reads DGGITQSPKYLFRKEGQNVTLSCEQNLNHDAMYWYRQDPGQGLRLIYYSQIVNDFQKGDIAEGYSVSREKKESFPLTVTSAQKNPTAFYLCASSMGEADNQPQHFGDGTRLSIL.

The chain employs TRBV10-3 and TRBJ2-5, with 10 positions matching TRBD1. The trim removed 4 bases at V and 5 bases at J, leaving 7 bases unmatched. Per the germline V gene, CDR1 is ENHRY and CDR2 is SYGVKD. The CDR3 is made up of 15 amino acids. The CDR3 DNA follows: TGTGCCATCAGTGTGACAGGGGGCGAAGGGGAGACCCAGTACTTC. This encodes CAISVTGGEGETQYF.

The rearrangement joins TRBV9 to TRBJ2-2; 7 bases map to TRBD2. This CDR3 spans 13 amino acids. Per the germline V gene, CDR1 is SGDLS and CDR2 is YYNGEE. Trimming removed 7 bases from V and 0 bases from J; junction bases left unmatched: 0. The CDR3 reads CASGLANTGELFF. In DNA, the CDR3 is TGTGCCAGCGGACTAGCGAACACCGGGGAGCTGTTTTTT. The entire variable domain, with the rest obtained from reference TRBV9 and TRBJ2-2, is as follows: DSGVTQTPKHLITATGQRVTLRCSPRSGDLSVYWYQQSLDQGLQFLIQYYNGEERAKGNILERFSAQQFPDLHSELNLSSLELGDSALYFCASGLANTGELFFGEGSRLTVL.

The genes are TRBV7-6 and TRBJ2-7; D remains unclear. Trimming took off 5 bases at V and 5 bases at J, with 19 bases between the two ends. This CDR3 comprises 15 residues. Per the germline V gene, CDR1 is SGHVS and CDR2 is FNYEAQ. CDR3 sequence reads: CASSKAGSFIDEQYF. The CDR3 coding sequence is TGTGCCAGCAGCAAAGCAGGTTCCTTTATTGACGAGCAGTACTTC.

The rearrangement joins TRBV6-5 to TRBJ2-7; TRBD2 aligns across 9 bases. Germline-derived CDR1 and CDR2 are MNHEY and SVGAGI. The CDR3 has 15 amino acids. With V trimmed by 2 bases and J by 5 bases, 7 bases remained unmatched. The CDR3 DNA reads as TGTGCCAGCAGTTACGGCACTAGCGGGCTCAACGAGCAGTACTTC. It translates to CASSYGTSGLNEQYF.

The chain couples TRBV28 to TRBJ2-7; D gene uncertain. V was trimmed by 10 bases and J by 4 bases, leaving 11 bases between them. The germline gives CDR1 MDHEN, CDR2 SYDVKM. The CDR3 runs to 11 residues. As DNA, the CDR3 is TGTGCCACTTCGACTGTTTACGAGCAGTACTTC. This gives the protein CATSTVYEQYF.

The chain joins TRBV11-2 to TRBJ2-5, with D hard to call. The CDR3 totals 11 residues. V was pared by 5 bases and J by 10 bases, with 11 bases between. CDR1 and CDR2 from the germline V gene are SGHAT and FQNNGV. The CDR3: CASSPLVGQYF. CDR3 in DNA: TGTGCCAGCAGCCCACTGGTTGGCCAGTACTTC.

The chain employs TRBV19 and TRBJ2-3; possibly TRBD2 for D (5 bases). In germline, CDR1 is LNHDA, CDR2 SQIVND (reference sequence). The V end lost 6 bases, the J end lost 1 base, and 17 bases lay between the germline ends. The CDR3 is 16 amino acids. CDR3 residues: CASSPHEGVRTDTQYF. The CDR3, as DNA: TGTGCCAGTAGCCCCCACGAGGGAGTGCGCACAGATACGCAGTATTTT.

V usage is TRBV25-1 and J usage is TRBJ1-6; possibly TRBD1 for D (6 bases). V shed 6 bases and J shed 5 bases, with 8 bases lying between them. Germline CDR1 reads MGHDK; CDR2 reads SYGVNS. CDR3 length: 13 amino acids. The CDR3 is CASRRTDNSPLHF. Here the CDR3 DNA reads TGTGCCAGCAGACGGACAGATAATTCACCCCTCCACTTT.

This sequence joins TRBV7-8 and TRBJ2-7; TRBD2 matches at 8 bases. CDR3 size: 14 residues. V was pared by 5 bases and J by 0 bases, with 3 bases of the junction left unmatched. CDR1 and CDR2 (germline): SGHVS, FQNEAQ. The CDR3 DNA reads TGTGCCAGCAGCCGAACTAGCGGCTCCTACGAGCAGTACTTC. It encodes CASSRTSGSYEQYF.